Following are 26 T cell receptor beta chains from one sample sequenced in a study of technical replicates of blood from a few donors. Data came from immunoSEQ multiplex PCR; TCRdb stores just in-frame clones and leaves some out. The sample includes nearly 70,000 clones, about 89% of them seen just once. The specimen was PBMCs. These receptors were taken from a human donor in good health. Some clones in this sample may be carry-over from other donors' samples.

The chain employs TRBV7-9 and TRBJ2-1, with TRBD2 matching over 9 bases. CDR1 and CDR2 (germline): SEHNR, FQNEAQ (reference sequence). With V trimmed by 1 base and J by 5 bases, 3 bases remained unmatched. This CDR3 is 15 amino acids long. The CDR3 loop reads CASSLGSGGDNEQFF. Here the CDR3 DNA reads TGTGCCAGCAGCTTAGGTAGCGGGGGTGACAATGAGCAGTTCTTC.

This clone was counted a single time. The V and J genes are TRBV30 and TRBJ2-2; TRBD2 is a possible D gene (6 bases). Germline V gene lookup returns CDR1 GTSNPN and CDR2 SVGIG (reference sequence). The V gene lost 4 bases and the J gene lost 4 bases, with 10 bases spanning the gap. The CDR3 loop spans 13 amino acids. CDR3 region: CAWNQEGTGELFF. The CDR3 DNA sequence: TGTGCCTGGAACCAGGAGGGCACCGGGGAGCTGTTTTTT. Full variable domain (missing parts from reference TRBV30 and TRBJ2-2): SQTIHQWPATLVQPVGSPLSLECTVEGTSNPNLYWYRQAAGRGLQLLFYSVGIGQISSEVPQNLSASRPQDRQFILSSKKLLLSDSGFYLCAWNQEGTGELFFGEGSRLTVL.

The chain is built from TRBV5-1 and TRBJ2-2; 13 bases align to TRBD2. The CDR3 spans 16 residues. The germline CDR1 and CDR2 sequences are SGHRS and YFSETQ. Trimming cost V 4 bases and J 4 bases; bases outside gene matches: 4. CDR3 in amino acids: CASSAGLAGATGELFF. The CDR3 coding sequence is TGCGCCAGCAGCGCCGGACTAGCGGGGGCCACCGGGGAGCTGTTTTTT.

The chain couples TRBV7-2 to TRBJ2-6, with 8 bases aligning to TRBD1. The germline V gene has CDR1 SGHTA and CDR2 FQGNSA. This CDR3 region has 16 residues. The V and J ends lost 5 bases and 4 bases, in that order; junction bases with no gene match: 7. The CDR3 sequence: CASSTPQGAGANVLTF. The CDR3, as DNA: TGTGCCAGCAGCACCCCTCAGGGGGCCGGGGCCAACGTCCTGACTTTC.

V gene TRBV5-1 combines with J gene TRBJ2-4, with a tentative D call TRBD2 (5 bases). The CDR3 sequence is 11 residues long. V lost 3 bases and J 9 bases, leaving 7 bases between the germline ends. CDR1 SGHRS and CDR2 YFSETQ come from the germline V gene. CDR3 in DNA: TGCGCCAGCAGCTCGGGAAGCATTCAGTACTTC. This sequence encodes CASSSGSIQYF. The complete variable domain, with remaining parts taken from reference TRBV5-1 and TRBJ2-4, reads KAGVTQTPRYLIKTRGQQVTLSCSPISGHRSVSWYQQTPGQGLQFLFEYFSETQRNKGNFPGRFSGRQFSNSRSEMNVSTLELGDSALYLCASSSGSIQYFGAGTRLSVL.

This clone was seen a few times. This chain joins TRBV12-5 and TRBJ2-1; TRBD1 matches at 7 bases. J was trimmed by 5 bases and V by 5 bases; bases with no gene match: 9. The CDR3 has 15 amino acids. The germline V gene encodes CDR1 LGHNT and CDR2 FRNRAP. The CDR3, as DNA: TGTGCTAGTGGTCCTCCGGGACAGATCAACAATGAGCAGTTCTTC. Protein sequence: CASGPPGQINNEQFF.

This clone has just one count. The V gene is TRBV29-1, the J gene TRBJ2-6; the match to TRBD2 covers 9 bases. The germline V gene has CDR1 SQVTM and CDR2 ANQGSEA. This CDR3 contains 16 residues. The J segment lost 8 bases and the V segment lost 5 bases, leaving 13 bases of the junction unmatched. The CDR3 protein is CSVLSGSGKSTNVLTF. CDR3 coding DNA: TGCAGCGTTCTTAGCGGGAGCGGCAAAAGTACCAACGTCCTGACTTTC.

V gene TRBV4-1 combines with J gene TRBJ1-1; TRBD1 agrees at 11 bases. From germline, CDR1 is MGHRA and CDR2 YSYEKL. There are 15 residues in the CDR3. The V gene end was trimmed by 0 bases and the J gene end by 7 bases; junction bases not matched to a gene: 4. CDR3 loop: CASSQEGQGVIEAFF. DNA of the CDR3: TGCGCCAGCAGCCAAGAGGGACAGGGGGTAATTGAAGCTTTCTTT.

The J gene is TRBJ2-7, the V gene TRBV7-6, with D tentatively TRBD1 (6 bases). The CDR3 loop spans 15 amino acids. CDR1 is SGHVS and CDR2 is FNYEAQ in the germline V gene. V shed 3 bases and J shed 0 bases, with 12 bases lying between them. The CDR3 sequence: CASSFSQGPSYEQYF. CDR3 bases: TGTGCCAGCAGCTTTTCACAGGGACCCTCCTACGAGCAGTACTTC.

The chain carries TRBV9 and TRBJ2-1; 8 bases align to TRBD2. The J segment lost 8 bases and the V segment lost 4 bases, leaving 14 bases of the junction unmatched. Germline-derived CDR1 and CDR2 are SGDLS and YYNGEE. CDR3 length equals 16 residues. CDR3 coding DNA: TGTGCCAGCAGCCCCTTGGGACTAGTTGATTTCGATGAGCAGTTCTTC. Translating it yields CASSPLGLVDFDEQFF. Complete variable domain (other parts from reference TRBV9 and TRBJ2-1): DSGVTQTPKHLITATGQRVTLRCSPRSGDLSVYWYQQSLDQGLQFLIQYYNGEERAKGNILERFSAQQFPDLHSELNLSSLELGDSALYFCASSPLGLVDFDEQFFGPGTRLTVL.

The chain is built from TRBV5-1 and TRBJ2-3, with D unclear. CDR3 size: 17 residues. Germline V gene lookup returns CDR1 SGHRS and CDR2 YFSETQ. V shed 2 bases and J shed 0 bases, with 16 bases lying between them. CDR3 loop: CASSFDNSRLSTDTQYF. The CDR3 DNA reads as TGCGCCAGCAGCTTCGACAACAGCCGTCTTAGCACAGATACGCAGTATTTT.

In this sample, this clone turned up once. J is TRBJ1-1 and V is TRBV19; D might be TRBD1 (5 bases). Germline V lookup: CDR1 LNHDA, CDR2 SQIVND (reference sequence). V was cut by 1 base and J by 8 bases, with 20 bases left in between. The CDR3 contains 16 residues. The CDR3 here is CASSIGTSPLKGEAFF. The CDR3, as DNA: TGTGCCAGTAGTATAGGGACAAGTCCCCTGAAGGGAGAAGCTTTCTTT.

The CDR3 DNA sequence: TGTGCCTGGAGTATCGGGACAGACTACAATGAGCAGTTCTTC. It translates to CAWSIGTDYNEQFF. This sequence joins TRBV30 and TRBJ2-1, with 7 bases aligning to TRBD1. V was pared by 2 bases and J by 3 bases, with 4 bases of the junction left unmatched. CDR1 GTSNPN and CDR2 SVGIG come from the germline V gene (reference sequence). The CDR3 runs to 14 residues.

Here the CDR3 reads CASSITSGTSSYNEQFF. The CDR3 DNA reads as TGTGCCAGTAGTATAACTAGCGGGACAAGCTCCTACAATGAGCAGTTCTTC. This rearrangement joins TRBV19 to TRBJ2-1; 10 positions match TRBD2. Losses at the gene ends were 2 bases for V and 0 bases for J; bases not matched to a gene: 4. CDR1 is LNHDA, CDR2 SQIVND, per germline (reference sequence). The CDR3 has 17 amino acids.

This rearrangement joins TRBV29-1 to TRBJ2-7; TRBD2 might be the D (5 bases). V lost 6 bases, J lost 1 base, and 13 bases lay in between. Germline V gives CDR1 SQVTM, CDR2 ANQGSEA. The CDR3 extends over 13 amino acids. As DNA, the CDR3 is TGCAGCGTCCGGGCCGGGGTATCCTACGAGCAGTACTTC. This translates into CSVRAGVSYEQYF.

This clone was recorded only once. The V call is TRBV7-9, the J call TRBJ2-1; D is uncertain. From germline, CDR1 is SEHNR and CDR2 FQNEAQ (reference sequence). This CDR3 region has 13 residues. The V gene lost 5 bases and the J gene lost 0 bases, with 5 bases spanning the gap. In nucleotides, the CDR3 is TGTGCCAGCAGCCGCAGCTCCTACAATGAGCAGTTCTTC. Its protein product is CASSRSSYNEQFF.

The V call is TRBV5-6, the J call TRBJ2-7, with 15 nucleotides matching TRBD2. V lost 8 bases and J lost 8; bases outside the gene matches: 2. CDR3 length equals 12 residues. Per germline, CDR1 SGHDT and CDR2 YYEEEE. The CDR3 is CASGLAGGKQYF. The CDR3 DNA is TGTGCCAGTGGACTAGCGGGGGGGAAGCAGTACTTC.

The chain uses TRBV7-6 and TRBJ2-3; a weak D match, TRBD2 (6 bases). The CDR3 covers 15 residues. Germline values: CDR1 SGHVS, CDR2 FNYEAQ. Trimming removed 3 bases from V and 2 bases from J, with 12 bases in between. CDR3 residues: CASSLQTRVTDTQYF. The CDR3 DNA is TGTGCCAGCAGCTTGCAGACTAGGGTCACAGATACGCAGTATTTT.

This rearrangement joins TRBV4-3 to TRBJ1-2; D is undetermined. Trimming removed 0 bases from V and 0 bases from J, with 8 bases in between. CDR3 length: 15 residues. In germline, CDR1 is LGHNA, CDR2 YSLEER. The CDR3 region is CASSQEAAANYGYTF. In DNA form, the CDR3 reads TGCGCCAGCAGCCAAGAAGCGGCCGCTAACTATGGCTACACCTTC.

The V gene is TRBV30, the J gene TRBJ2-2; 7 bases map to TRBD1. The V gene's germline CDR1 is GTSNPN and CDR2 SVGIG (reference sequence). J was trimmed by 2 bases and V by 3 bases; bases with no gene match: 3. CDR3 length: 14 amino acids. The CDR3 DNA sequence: TGTGCCTGGAGAGGGACAGCCAACACCGGGGAGCTGTTTTTT. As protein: CAWRGTANTGELFF.

The chain's CDR3 is CASSLIAGLNTDTQYF. In DNA, the CDR3 is TGTGCCAGCAGCCTAATAGCGGGGCTAAACACAGATACGCAGTATTTT. This chain joins TRBV11-2 and TRBJ2-3; 8 bases fit TRBD2. Germline V lookup: CDR1 SGHAT, CDR2 FQNNGV. The CDR3 extends over 16 amino acids. The V gene end was trimmed by 5 bases and the J gene end by 2 bases; junction bases not matched to a gene: 9.

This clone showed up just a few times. CDR3: CASSQTGFGQAFF. As DNA, the CDR3 is TGCGCCAGCAGCCAAACAGGGTTCGGGCAAGCTTTCTTT. This chain uses TRBV4-1 with TRBJ1-1; TRBD1 is a possible D gene (6 bases). The ends were cut back, 2 bases at V and 9 bases at J, with 13 bases in the middle. Germline V gene lookup returns CDR1 MGHRA and CDR2 YSYEKL. There are 13 residues in the CDR3.

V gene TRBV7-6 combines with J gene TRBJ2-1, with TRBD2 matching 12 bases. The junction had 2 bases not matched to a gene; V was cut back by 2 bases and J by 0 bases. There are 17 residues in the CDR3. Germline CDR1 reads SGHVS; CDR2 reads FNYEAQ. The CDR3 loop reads CASSLLAGGGSYNEQFF. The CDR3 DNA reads TGTGCCAGCAGCTTACTAGCGGGAGGGGGCTCCTACAATGAGCAGTTCTTC. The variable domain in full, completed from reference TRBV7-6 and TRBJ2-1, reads GAGVSQSPRYKVTKRGQDVALRCDPISGHVSLYWYRQALGQGPEFLTYFNYEAQQDKSGLPNDRFSAERPEGSISTLTIQRTEQRDSAMYRCASSLLAGGGSYNEQFFGPGTRLTVL.

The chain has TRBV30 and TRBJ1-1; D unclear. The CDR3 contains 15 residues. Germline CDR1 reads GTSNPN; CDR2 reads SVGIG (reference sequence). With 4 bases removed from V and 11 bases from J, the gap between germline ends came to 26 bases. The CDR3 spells CAWTSKVTAKKGAFF. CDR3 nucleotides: TGTGCCTGGACCAGTAAGGTTACAGCCAAAAAAGGTGCTTTCTTT.

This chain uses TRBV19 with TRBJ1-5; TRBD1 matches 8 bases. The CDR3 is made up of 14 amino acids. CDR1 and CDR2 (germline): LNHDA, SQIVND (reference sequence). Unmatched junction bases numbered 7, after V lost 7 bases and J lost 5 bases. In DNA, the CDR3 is TGTGCCAGTAACATTCAGGGGGCACATCAGCCCCAGCATTTT. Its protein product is CASNIQGAHQPQHF.

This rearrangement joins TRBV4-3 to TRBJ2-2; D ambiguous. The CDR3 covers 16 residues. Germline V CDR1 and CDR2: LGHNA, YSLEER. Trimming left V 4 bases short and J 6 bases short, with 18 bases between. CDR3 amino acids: CASSPDQLIRAGELFF. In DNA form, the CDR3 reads TGCGCCAGCAGCCCCGATCAACTTATAAGAGCCGGGGAGCTGTTTTTT.